Listed below are T cell receptor beta chains from one sample, sequenced in a study of beta chain features in type 1 diabetes. This table comes from immunoSEQ multiplex PCR, and its TCRdb copy is limited to in-frame clones, with some not included. This sample has roughly 150,000 clones; around 10% occur once, and the top ten carry more than 0.45%. The material sequenced was central memory CD4+ T cells from blood. These receptors were obtained from a man aged 25-45 years with type 1 diabetes. CDR3s include the opening cysteine and the closing phenylalanine or tryptophan. Fields, in order: V gene, clone size, D gene, J gene, CDR3 protein, CDR3 DNA. The D gene is left open where the match is weak. The listing skips clone size in some rows; elsewhere it reads once, few, many or a size class.

>TRBV19|NA|NA|TRBJ2-7
CASSSSGSYEQYF
TGTGCCAGTAGTAGTAGCGGTTCCTACGAGCAGTACTTC
>TRBV29-1|few|NA|TRBJ1-3
CSVATRAGNTIYF
TGCAGCGTTGCAACTAGGGCTGGAAACACCATATATTTT
>TRBV28|NA|TRBD2|TRBJ2-7
CASSLWGTSGRETYEQYF
TGTGCCAGCAGTTTGTGGGGGACTAGCGGGAGAGAAACCTACGAGCAGTACTTC
>TRBV13|many|NA|TRBJ1-1
CASSLRHEAFF
TGTGCCAGCAGCTTAAGACATGAAGCTTTCTTT
>TRBV4-1|few|NA|TRBJ2-5
CASSQGGAQETQYF
TGCGCCAGCAGCCAAGGCGGGGCGCAAGAGACCCAGTACTTC
>TRBV4-2|NA|TRBD2|TRBJ2-6
CASSQDLFRGTSGSPGANVLTF
TGTGCCAGCAGCCAAGATCTGTTCAGGGGGACTAGCGGCTCCCCTGGGGCCAACGTCCTGACTTTC
>TRBV19|NA|TRBD2|TRBJ2-5
CASRPGLAVETQYF
TGTGCCAGTAGACCCGGACTAGCGGTAGAGACCCAGTACTTC
>TRBV5-1|NA|NA|TRBJ1-2
CASSLGEEGYGYTF
TGCGCCAGCAGCTTGGGGGAGGAAGGCTATGGCTACACCTTC
>TRBV6-5|few|NA|TRBJ1-4
CASSYQQGGNEKLFF
TGTGCCAGCAGTTACCAGCAGGGAGGGAATGAAAAACTGTTTTTT
>TRBV11-2|few|TRBD1|TRBJ1-2
CASRGTVGDGYTF
TGTGCCAGCAGAGGGACAGTCGGGGATGGCTACACCTTC
>TRBV9|few|NA|TRBJ2-1
CASSPHQIPDNEQFF
TGTGCCAGCAGTCCCCACCAAATTCCGGACAATGAGCAGTTCTTC
>TRBV5-1|few|TRBD2|TRBJ2-1
CASSLARLAGESDEQFF
TGCGCCAGCAGCTTGGCTCGACTAGCGGGAGAGAGCGATGAGCAGTTCTTC
>TRBV9|NA|TRBD2|TRBJ2-3
CASSVVSGSPGPQYF
TGTGCCAGCAGCGTAGTTAGCGGGAGTCCCGGTCCCCAGTATTTT
>TRBV5-4|few|NA|TRBJ2-3
CASSLGDRSTDTQYF
TGTGCCAGCAGCTTGGGCGACAGATCCACAGATACGCAGTATTTT
>TRBV11-1|few|TRBD2|TRBJ2-1
CASSPAGGSSYNEQFF
TGTGCCAGCAGCCCAGCGGGAGGTAGCTCCTACAATGAGCAGTTCTTC
>TRBV30|NA|TRBD2|TRBJ2-5
CAWSKLAGGETQYF
TGTGCCTGGAGCAAATTAGCGGGAGGAGAGACCCAGTACTTC
>TRBV18|NA|NA|TRBJ2-5
CASSHDREETQYF
TGTGCCAGCTCACACGACAGAGAAGAGACCCAGTACTTC
>TRBV11-2|few|TRBD1|TRBJ2-7
CASAPGTASYEQYF
TGTGCCAGCGCCCCCGGGACAGCTTCCTACGAGCAGTACTTC
>TRBV10-3|NA|TRBD2|TRBJ2-1
CAISASGSREQFF
TGTGCCATCTCTGCTAGCGGTTCTCGGGAGCAGTTCTTC
>TRBV7-2|few|TRBD1|TRBJ1-5
CASSTQGQPQHF
TGTGCCAGCAGCACACAGGGGCAGCCCCAGCATTTT
>TRBV5-1|few|TRBD2|TRBJ2-7
CASRQLAGGPGEQYF
TGCGCCAGCAGACAACTAGCGGGAGGGCCGGGAGAGCAGTACTTC
>TRBV7-9|NA|TRBD2|TRBJ2-5
CASSLGLAGILQETQYF
TGTGCCAGCAGCTTAGGACTAGCGGGGATACTCCAAGAGACCCAGTACTTC
>TRBV5-1|few|TRBD2|TRBJ2-1
CASTLVVAGEGEQFF
TGCGCCAGCACCCTAGTCGTGGCGGGAGAAGGTGAGCAGTTCTTC
>TRBV19|NA|NA|TRBJ2-1
CASSRAVSSYNEQFF
TGTGCCAGTAGTAGAGCGGTAAGCTCCTACAATGAGCAGTTCTTC
>TRBV5-1|few|TRBD2|TRBJ2-7
CASSSTSGSIYEQYF
TGCGCCAGCAGCAGCACTAGCGGGAGCATATACGAGCAGTACTTC
>TRBV23-1|few|TRBD1|TRBJ2-3
CASSRILGQGGADTQYF
TGCGCCAGCAGTCGCATCCTCGGACAGGGTGGGGCAGATACGCAGTATTTT
>TRBV28|NA|TRBD1|TRBJ2-5
CASSTTGGQGETQYF
TGTGCCAGCAGTACGACAGGGGGTCAGGGGGAGACCCAGTACTTC
>TRBV5-1|NA|NA|TRBJ2-4
CASSLKTGGVNIQYF
TGCGCCAGCAGCTTGAAGACGGGTGGTGTAAACATTCAGTACTTC
>TRBV27|few|TRBD1|TRBJ1-1
CASGADRDTEAFF
TGTGCCAGCGGGGCTGACAGGGACACTGAAGCTTTCTTT
>TRBV5-4|NA|NA|TRBJ2-5
CASSRPGQYQETQYF
TGTGCCAGCAGTCGCCCAGGACAGTACCAAGAGACCCAGTACTTC
>TRBV4-3|NA|TRBD2|TRBJ2-3
CASSQDPGRATDTQYF
TGCGCCAGCAGCCAAGATCCCGGGAGGGCGACAGATACGCAGTATTTT
>TRBV7-2|NA|TRBD1|TRBJ2-3
CASSLRGQGGDTQYF
TGTGCCAGCAGCTTAAGAGGACAGGGAGGCGATACGCAGTATTTT
>TRBV4-1|NA|NA|TRBJ2-3
CASSQDGLTRGRGTDTQYF
TGCGCCAGCAGCCAAGACGGGCTTACTCGCGGGCGGGGCACAGATACGCAGTATTTT
>TRBV2|NA|NA|TRBJ2-3
CASRVDSDTQYF
TGTGCCAGCAGGGTGGACTCCGATACGCAGTATTTT
>TRBV29-1|NA|NA|TRBJ1-2
CSVFDSNYGYTF
TGCAGCGTGTTCGACAGTAACTATGGCTACACCTTC
>TRBV28|few|NA|TRBJ2-7
CASSRTALYEQYF
TGTGCCAGCAGTCGGACAGCGCTCTACGAGCAGTACTTC
>TRBV6-6|NA|TRBD1|TRBJ1-2
CASRHDRVNYGYTF
TGTGCCAGCAGGCACGACAGGGTGAACTATGGCTACACCTTC
>TRBV28|few|TRBD2|TRBJ2-1
CASSFHSGSANEQFF
TGTGCCAGCAGTTTCCACAGCGGGAGTGCCAATGAGCAGTTCTTC
>TRBV5-4|few|NA|TRBJ2-2
CASSFQDSTGELFF
TGTGCCAGCAGCTTCCAAGACTCCACCGGGGAGCTGTTTTTT
>TRBV28|NA|TRBD1|TRBJ2-5
CASSSGQGGQETQYF
TGTGCCAGCAGTTCGGGACAGGGTGGCCAAGAGACCCAGTACTTC
>TRBV30|NA|NA|TRBJ2-5
CAWSEASVEETQYF
TGTGCCTGGAGTGAGGCTAGCGTGGAAGAGACCCAGTACTTC
>TRBV18|NA|NA|TRBJ2-7
CASSPGDKSSYEQYF
TGTGCCAGCTCACCGGGGGACAAGAGCTCCTACGAGCAGTACTTC
>TRBV28|NA|NA|TRBJ1-2
CASRKDSRANYGYTF
TGTGCCAGCAGGAAGGACAGCCGAGCTAACTATGGCTACACCTTC
>TRBV2|NA|NA|TRBJ2-3
CASSHRSRTDTQYF
TGTGCCAGCAGTCACAGGTCTCGCACAGATACGCAGTATTTT
>TRBV7-3|NA|TRBD1|TRBJ2-4
CASSLVATGAKNIQYF
TGTGCCAGCAGCTTAGTGGCGACAGGGGCCAAAAACATTCAGTACTTC
>TRBV1|few|NA|TRBJ2-2
CTSQTGTNDTGELFF
TGCACCAGCCAAACCGGGACTAATGACACCGGGGAGCTGTTTTTT
>TRBV4-2|few|NA|TRBJ2-7
CASSQDRYEQYF
TGTGCCAGCAGCCAAGACAGATACGAGCAGTACTTC
>TRBV28|NA|TRBD2|TRBJ2-7
CASDTLAGGDEQYF
TGTGCCAGCGATACACTAGCGGGAGGGGACGAGCAGTACTTC
>TRBV6-5|few|NA|TRBJ2-7
CASSLYRERYEQYF
TGTGCCAGCAGTTTATACAGGGAGCGCTACGAGCAGTACTTC
>TRBV6-6|NA|NA|TRBJ1-5
CASTQDRSSNQPQHF
TGTGCCAGCACCCAAGACAGAAGTAGCAATCAGCCCCAGCATTTT
>TRBV9|few|NA|TRBJ1-2
CASSPLAGNGYTF
TGTGCCAGCAGCCCCCTGGCGGGGAATGGCTACACCTTC
>TRBV28|few|TRBD2|TRBJ2-3
CASTTRRESTDTQYF
TGTGCCAGCACCACTCGGCGGGAGAGCACAGATACGCAGTATTTT
>TRBV5-1|few|NA|TRBJ2-2
CASSLTAGTMNTGELFF
TGCGCCAGCAGCCTCACGGCCGGGACAATGAACACCGGGGAGCTGTTTTTT